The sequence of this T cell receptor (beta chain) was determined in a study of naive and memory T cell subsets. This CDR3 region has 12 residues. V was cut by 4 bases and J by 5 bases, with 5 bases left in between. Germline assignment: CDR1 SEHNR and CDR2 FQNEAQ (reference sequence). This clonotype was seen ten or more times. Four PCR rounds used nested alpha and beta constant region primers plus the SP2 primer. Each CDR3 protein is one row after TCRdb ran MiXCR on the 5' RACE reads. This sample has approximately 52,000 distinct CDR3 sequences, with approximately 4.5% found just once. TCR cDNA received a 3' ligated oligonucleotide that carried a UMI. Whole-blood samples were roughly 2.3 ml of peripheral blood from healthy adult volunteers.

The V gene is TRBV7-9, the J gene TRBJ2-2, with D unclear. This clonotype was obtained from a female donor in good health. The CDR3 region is CASSYGTGELFF. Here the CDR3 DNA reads TGTGCCAGCAGCTATGGTACCGGGGAGCTGTTTTTT.